This passage covers 2 T cell receptor beta chains from one sample sequenced in a study of TIL therapy for anti-PD-1-resistant metastatic lung cancer. The immunoSEQ assay was v3. Measured with immunoSEQ multiplex PCR; TCRdb has only the in-frame clones, and not every one. This sample yields some 90,000 clones, of which roughly 65% are seen a single time; about 10% belongs to the top ten. Stated time point: pre-treatment sample, taken before nivolumab and TIL therapy. Pleural nodules or supraclavicular lymph nodes made up most of the excised metastases sampled. The input for sequencing was tumor tissue, taken at baseline. These receptor sequences come from a person between 25 and 79 years old with non-small cell lung cancer.

V and J are TRBV6-1 and TRBJ2-2; D call uncertain. Trimming removed 1 base at V and 6 bases at J, with 9 bases between. The CDR3 is 14 residues long. CDR1 and CDR2 from the germline V gene are MNHNS and SASEGT. CDR3 in amino acids: CASSEVPGAGELFF. The CDR3 region has the DNA TGTGCCAGCAGTGAAGTCCCGGGTGCCGGGGAGCTGTTTTTT.

This clone was observed a few times. The V and J genes are TRBV28 and TRBJ2-1, with 11 bases identical to TRBD2. J was trimmed by 3 bases and V by 4 bases; bases with no gene match: 5. Germline lookup yields CDR1 MDHEN and CDR2 SYDVKM. The CDR3 sequence is 16 residues long. The DNA of the CDR3 is TGTGCCAGCAGTTCTTTAGCGGGAGGGGTCTACAATGAGCAGTTCTTC. Its protein is CASSSLAGGVYNEQFF.